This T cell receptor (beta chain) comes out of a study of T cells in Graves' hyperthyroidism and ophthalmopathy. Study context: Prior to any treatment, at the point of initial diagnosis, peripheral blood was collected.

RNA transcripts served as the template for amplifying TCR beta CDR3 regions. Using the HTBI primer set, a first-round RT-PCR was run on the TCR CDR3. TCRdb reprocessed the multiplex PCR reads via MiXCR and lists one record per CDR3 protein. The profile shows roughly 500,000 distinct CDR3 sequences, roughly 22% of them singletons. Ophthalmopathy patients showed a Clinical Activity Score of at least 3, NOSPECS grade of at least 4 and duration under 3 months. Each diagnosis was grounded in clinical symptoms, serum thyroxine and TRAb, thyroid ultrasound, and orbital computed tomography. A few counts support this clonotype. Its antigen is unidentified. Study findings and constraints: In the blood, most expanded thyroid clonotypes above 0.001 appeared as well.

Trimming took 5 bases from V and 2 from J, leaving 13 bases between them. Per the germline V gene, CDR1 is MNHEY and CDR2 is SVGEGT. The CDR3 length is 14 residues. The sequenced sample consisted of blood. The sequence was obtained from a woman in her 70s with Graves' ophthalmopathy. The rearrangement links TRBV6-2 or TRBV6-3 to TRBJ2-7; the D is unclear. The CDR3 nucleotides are TGTGCCAGCAGTCCGGACGGTAGGGCCTACGAGCAGTACTTC. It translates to CASSPDGRAYEQYF.